This T cell receptor (beta chain) was sequenced in a study of T cell clones after liver transplantation. Overall study: Samples came from ITN030ST, which attempted immunosuppression withdrawal within 2 years of liver transplantation. Tolerant meant at least one year fully off immunosuppression without liver enzymes above twice normal. Blood was drawn pre-transplant, before withdrawal, and after full or failed withdrawal.

A remark on this clone: The antigen is not known.

V gave up 7 bases and J gave up 6 bases, with 18 bases separating them. The CDR3 runs 14 residues. From germline, CDR1 is SGHTA and CDR2 FQGNSA. Study findings and constraints: The donor-reactive repertoire was only partly measurable in two subjects, lacking donor cells.

Only in-frame clones appear in the TCRdb table, and some are missing; sequencing was by immunoSEQ multiplex PCR. In the table there are 98,000 or so clones, approximately 85% of which are singletons. Sequenced here: CD4+ T cells from blood, sampled before liver transplant. This receptor was obtained from a human donor who received a liver transplant. The V and J genes are TRBV7-2 and TRBJ1-1; weak D call: TRBD1 (5 bases). CDR3 protein: CASTREGPGPEAFF. CDR3 bases: TGTGCCAGCACCCGTGAGGGACCGGGGCCTGAAGCTTTCTTT.